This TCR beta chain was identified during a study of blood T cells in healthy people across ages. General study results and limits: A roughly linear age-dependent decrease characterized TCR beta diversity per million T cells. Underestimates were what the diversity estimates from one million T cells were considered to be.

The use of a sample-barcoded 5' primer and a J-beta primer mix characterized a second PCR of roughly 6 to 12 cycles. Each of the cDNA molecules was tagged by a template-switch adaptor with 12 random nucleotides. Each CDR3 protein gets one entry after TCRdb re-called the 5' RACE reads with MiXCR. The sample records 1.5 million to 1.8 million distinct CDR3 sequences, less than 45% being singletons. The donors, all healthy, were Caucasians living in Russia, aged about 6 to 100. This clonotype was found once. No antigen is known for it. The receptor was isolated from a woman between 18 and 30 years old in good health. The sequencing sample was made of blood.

DNA for the CDR3: TGTGCCAGCAGTCCTGGTGACAGTGCGATTCAATCATATACGCAGTATTTT. Protein: CASSPGDSAIQSYTQYF. The J gene is TRBJ2-3, the V gene TRBV7-9, with a tentative D call TRBD1 (5 bases). The CDR3 contains 17 residues. V was shortened by 6 bases and J by 7 bases, with 26 bases between the two germline ends. Germline CDR1 SEHNR, CDR2 FQNEAQ (reference sequence). Looking up the rest from reference TRBV7-9 and TRBJ2-3 gives the full variable domain: DTGVSQNPRHKITKRGQNVTFRCDPISEHNRLYWYRQTLGQGPEFLTYFQNEAQLEKSRLLSDRFSAERPKGSFSTLEIQRTEQGDSAMYLCASSPGDSAIQSYTQYFGPGTRLTVL.